These 21 T cell receptor beta chains originate from one sample sequenced in a study of blood T cell repertoires in COVID-19. Sequencing used immunoSEQ multiplex PCR; TCRdb keeps in-frame clones, though not all of them. The table includes some 100,000 clones, around three quarters detected once. The specimen sequenced was peripheral blood. The source of these receptors is a human donor in a cohort sampled during active or convalescent COVID-19.

V and J are TRBV19 and TRBJ2-3; TRBD2 aligns across 7 bases. Germline values: CDR1 LNHDA, CDR2 SQIVND (reference sequence). The CDR3 is 15 residues long. Trimming took 1 base from V and 9 from J; bases not matched to a gene: 10. For the CDR3, the DNA is TGTGCCAGTAGTATAGTCGACGGAGGACTAGACACGCAGTATTTT. Translated, it gives CASSIVDGGLDTQYF.

This rearrangement joins TRBV6-1 to TRBJ1-1, with unresolved D. V was clipped by 3 bases and J by 3 bases, with 8 bases between them. The CDR3 runs to 13 residues. The germline gives CDR1 MNHNS, CDR2 SASEGT. The CDR3, as DNA: TGTGCCAGCAGTGACCAGATTTACACTGAAGCTTTCTTT. This translates into CASSDQIYTEAFF.

This clone occurred a few times. The chain carries TRBV10-3 and TRBJ1-5; a weak D match, TRBD1 (5 bases). Germline CDR1 is ENHRY and CDR2 is SYGVKD. Trimming took off 3 bases at V and 8 bases at J, with 14 bases between the two ends. The CDR3 is made up of 14 amino acids. CDR3 nucleotides: TGTGCCATCAGTGATCAGCGGGGGTTAAAGCCCCAGCATTTT. This codes for CAISDQRGLKPQHF.

The V call is TRBV5-4, the J call TRBJ1-5; 7 nucleotides match TRBD1. Germline CDR1 is SGHNT and CDR2 is YYREEE (reference sequence). The CDR3 totals 14 residues. The trim removed 4 bases at V and 6 bases at J, leaving 7 bases unmatched. Here the CDR3 reads CASSLDRASQPQHF. CDR3 nucleotides: TGTGCCAGCAGCCTTGACAGGGCGAGTCAGCCCCAGCATTTT. The full variable domain, in which reference TRBV5-4 and TRBJ1-5 provide the parts outside the CDR3, is ETGVTQSPTHLIKTRGQQVTLRCSSQSGHNTVSWYQQALGQGPQFIFQYYREEENGRGNFPPRFSGLQFPNYSSELNVNALELDDSALYLCASSLDRASQPQHFGDGTRLSIL.

The V call is TRBV28, the J call TRBJ2-7, with 8 bases that match TRBD1. CDR3 length equals 17 residues. The V and J ends lost 5 bases and 6 bases, in that order; junction bases with no gene match: 18. Germline V gene data show CDR1 as MDHEN and CDR2 as SYDVKM. The CDR3 is CASSGQGGGNRLGEQYF. In nucleotides, the CDR3 is TGTGCCAGCAGTGGACAGGGAGGAGGTAATCGTCTAGGCGAGCAGTACTTC.

This chain connects TRBV7-2 to TRBJ1-4; D call uncertain. V gave up 1 base and J gave up 4 bases, with 7 bases separating them. This CDR3 region has 14 residues. Germline assignment: CDR1 SGHTA and CDR2 FQGNSA. The CDR3: CASSLGGNNEKLFF. The CDR3 nucleotides read TGTGCCAGCAGCTTAGGAGGGAATAATGAAAAACTGTTTTTT.

The chain employs TRBV11-2 and TRBJ2-3; 10 bases map to TRBD2. This CDR3 comprises 14 residues. V shed 6 bases and J 4 bases; nucleotides not matched to a gene: 4. Germline V gene sequence: CDR1 SGHAT, CDR2 FQNNGV. The chain's CDR3 is CASSPSGSPDTQYF. Here the CDR3 DNA reads TGTGCCAGCAGTCCTAGCGGGAGTCCAGATACGCAGTATTTT.

The rearrangement links TRBV11-2 to TRBJ2-3; 8 positions match TRBD2. V lost 4 bases to trimming and J lost 5 bases; unmatched junction nucleotides: 14. CDR3 size: 17 residues. Germline CDR1 reads SGHAT; CDR2 reads FQNNGV. The CDR3 DNA follows: TGTGCCAGCAGCTCCTCGCGGGGGGCTAGCTTCGGAGATACGCAGTATTTT. The encoded protein is CASSSSRGASFGDTQYF.

This rearrangement joins TRBV7-3 to TRBJ2-7; 8 bases align to TRBD1. This CDR3 region has 16 residues. Germline lookup yields CDR1 SGHTA and CDR2 FQGTGA. V shed 4 bases and J 2 bases; nucleotides not matched to a gene: 10. In DNA, the CDR3 is TGTGCCAGCAGCTCCCCAGCGGACAGGGTAACCTACGAGCAGTACTTC. This translates into CASSSPADRVTYEQYF.

The chain links TRBV10-3 to TRBJ2-3; D may be TRBD2 (5 bases). V dropped 6 bases and J dropped 6 bases, with 16 bases sitting between them. The germline V gene has CDR1 ENHRY and CDR2 SYGVKD. The CDR3 length is 14 residues. The CDR3: CAIRTTARLDTQYF. The CDR3 region has the DNA TGTGCCATCAGGACTACAGCTCGACTGGATACGCAGTATTTT.

This sequence joins TRBV6-5 and TRBJ1-2; D is uncertain. The CDR3 extends over 13 amino acids. Germline V gives CDR1 MNHEY, CDR2 SVGAGI. Trimming took off 7 bases at V and 0 bases at J, with 9 bases between the two ends. The CDR3 nucleotides are TGTGCCAGCACCCGCAGTCCTAACTATGGCTACACCTTC. Amino acids: CASTRSPNYGYTF.

The V call is TRBV18, the J call TRBJ2-6; D is possibly TRBD2 (6 bases). The CDR3 length is 17 residues. CDR1 is KGHSH, CDR2 LQKENI, per germline. V gave up 5 bases and J gave up 2 bases, with 16 bases separating them. The CDR3 DNA sequence: TGTGCCAGCTCATCCGACTGGGGAGGAACTGGGGCCAACGTCCTGACTTTC. This encodes CASSSDWGGTGANVLTF.

The chain couples TRBV5-6 to TRBJ2-2; D is possibly TRBD2 (6 bases). Looked up from germline, CDR1 is SGHDT and CDR2 is YYEEEE. The CDR3 runs 16 residues. V gave up 4 bases and J gave up 7 bases, with 20 bases separating them. The CDR3 DNA reads TGTGCCAGCAGCATAAAGGGACTCCATAAAGGCGGGGAGCTGTTTTTT. Translated, it gives CASSIKGLHKGGELFF.

This clone was seen more than once but under ten times. The chain carries TRBV30 and TRBJ1-6; D not resolved. V was trimmed by 2 bases and J by 7 bases, leaving 12 bases between them. The CDR3 runs 14 residues. Germline values: CDR1 GTSNPN, CDR2 SVGIG (reference sequence). CDR3 DNA sequence: TGTGCCTGGAGTCGGGATCCTACCAATTCACCCCTCCACTTT. It specifies CAWSRDPTNSPLHF.

This chain links TRBV18 with TRBJ1-4, with D perhaps TRBD1 (5 bases). Germline values: CDR1 KGHSH, CDR2 LQKENI. The CDR3 length is 16 residues. Trimming stripped 5 bases from V and 2 bases from J, with 15 bases between. The CDR3 reads CASSRQSLQTNEKLFF. CDR3 DNA sequence: TGTGCCAGCTCAAGACAGAGCCTTCAGACTAATGAAAAACTGTTTTTT.

The CDR3 here is CASSLGFLSSYNEQFF. CDR3 bases: TGTGCCAGCAGTCTGGGCTTCCTGAGCTCCTACAATGAGCAGTTCTTC. The chain employs TRBV5-5 and TRBJ2-1; no firm D call. The CDR3 has 16 amino acids. Germline V gives CDR1 SGHKS, CDR2 YYEKEE (reference sequence). Deletions cut 5 bases from V and 0 bases from J, with 15 bases between.

This chain joins TRBV6-4 and TRBJ2-1; 11 bases map to TRBD2. Trimming took 7 bases from V and 10 from J; bases not matched to a gene: 9. Germline V gives CDR1 MRHNA, CDR2 SNTAGT. The CDR3 spans 14 residues. The CDR3 protein is CASNTSGSIAEQFF. Here the CDR3 DNA reads TGTGCCAGCAATACTAGCGGGAGTATCGCCGAGCAGTTCTTC.

V gene TRBV3-1 (or the pseudogene TRBV3-2) combines with J gene TRBJ2-5; 7 nucleotides agree with TRBD1. J lost 2 bases, V lost 0 bases, and 3 bases had no gene match. CDR3 length: 15 amino acids. CDR1 and CDR2 (germline): LGHDT, YNNKEL (reference sequence). The chain's CDR3 is CASSQDGTDQETQYF. In nucleotides, the CDR3 is TGTGCCAGCAGCCAAGACGGGACAGATCAAGAGACCCAGTACTTC.

The rearrangement uses TRBV14 and TRBJ2-3, with D possibly being TRBD2 (6 bases). Germline assignment: CDR1 SGHDN and CDR2 FVKESK. This CDR3 is built from 13 residues. Trimming shortened V by 4 bases and J by 8 bases, and 13 bases separated the two germline ends. Written as DNA, the CDR3 is TGTGCCAGCAGCCGCGCGGGGTTGGTTACGCAGTATTTT. Encoded protein: CASSRAGLVTQYF.

This chain uses TRBV14 with TRBJ1-4; D is ambiguous. The CDR3 is made up of 15 amino acids. Trimming pared 1 base from V and 3 bases from J, leaving 9 bases between. Germline CDR1 SGHDN, CDR2 FVKESK. The CDR3 is CASSQARGANEKLFF. CDR3 sequence (DNA): TGTGCCAGCAGCCAAGCGCGGGGAGCTAATGAAAAACTGTTTTTT.

The rearrangement uses TRBV19 and TRBJ1-1; TRBD1 might be the D (6 bases). Germline values: CDR1 LNHDA, CDR2 SQIVND (reference sequence). V shed 1 base and J shed 3 bases, with 12 bases lying between them. CDR3 size: 15 residues. This CDR3 is CASSIVTGSDTEAFF. CDR3 nucleotide sequence: TGTGCCAGTAGTATAGTAACAGGGAGCGACACTGAAGCTTTCTTT.